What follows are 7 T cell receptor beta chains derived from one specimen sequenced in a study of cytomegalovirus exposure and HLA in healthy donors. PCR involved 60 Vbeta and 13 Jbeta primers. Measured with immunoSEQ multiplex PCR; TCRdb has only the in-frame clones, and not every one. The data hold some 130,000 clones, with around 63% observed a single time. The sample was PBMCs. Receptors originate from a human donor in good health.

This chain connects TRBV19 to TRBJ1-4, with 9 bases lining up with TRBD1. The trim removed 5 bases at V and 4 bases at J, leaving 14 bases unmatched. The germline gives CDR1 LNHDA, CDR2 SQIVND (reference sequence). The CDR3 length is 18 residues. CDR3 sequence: CASSPSPGQGALNEKLFF. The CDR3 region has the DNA TGTGCCAGTAGTCCCAGCCCGGGACAGGGCGCCCTTAATGAAAAACTGTTTTTT.

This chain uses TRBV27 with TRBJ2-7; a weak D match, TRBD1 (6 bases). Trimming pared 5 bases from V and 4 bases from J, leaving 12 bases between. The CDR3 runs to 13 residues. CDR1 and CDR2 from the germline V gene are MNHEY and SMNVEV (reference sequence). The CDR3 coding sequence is TGTGCCAGCAGTATTGACAGGCGATACGAGCAGTACTTC. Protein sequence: CASSIDRRYEQYF.

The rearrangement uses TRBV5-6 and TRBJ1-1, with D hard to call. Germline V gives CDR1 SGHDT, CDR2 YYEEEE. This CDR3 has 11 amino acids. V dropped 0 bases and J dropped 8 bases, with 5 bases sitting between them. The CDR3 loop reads CASSLGLEAFF. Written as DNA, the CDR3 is TGTGCCAGCAGCTTGGGCCTAGAAGCTTTCTTT. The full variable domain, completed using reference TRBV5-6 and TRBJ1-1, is DAGVTQSPTHLIKTRGQQVTLRCSPKSGHDTVSWYQQALGQGPQFIFQYYEEEERQRGNFPDRFSGHQFPNYSSELNVNALLLGDSALYLCASSLGLEAFFGQGTRLTVV.

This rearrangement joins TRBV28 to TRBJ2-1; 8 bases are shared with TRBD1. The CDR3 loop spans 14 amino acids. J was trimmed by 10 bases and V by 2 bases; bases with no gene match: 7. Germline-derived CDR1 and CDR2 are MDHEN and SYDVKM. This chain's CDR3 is CASSLGAGGTEQFF. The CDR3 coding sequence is TGTGCCAGCAGTTTAGGGGCAGGGGGCACCGAGCAGTTCTTC.

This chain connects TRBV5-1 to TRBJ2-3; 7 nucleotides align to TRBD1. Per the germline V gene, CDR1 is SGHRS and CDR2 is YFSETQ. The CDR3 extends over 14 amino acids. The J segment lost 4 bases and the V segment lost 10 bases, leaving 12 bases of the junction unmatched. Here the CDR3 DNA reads TGCGCCGTATCGAAGGGGGCGAGTGCAGATACGCAGTATTTT. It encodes CAVSKGASADTQYF. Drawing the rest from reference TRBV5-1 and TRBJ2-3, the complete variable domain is KAGVTQTPRYLIKTRGQQVTLSCSPISGHRSVSWYQQTPGQGLQFLFEYFSETQRNKGNFPGRFSGRQFSNSRSEMNVSTLELGDSALYLCAVSKGASADTQYFGPGTRLTVL.

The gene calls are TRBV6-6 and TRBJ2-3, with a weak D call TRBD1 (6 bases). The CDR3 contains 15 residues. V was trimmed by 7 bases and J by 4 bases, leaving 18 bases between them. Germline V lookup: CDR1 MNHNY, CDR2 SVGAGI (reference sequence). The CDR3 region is CASKGSGVRADTQYF. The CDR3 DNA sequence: TGTGCCAGCAAGGGGTCAGGGGTGAGAGCAGATACGCAGTATTTT.

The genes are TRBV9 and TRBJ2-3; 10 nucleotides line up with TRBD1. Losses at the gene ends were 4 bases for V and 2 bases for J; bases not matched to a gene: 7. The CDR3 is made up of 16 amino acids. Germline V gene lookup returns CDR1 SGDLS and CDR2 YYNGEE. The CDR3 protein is CASSTRTGGFTDTQYF. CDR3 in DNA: TGTGCCAGCAGCACCAGGACAGGGGGATTCACAGATACGCAGTATTTT.